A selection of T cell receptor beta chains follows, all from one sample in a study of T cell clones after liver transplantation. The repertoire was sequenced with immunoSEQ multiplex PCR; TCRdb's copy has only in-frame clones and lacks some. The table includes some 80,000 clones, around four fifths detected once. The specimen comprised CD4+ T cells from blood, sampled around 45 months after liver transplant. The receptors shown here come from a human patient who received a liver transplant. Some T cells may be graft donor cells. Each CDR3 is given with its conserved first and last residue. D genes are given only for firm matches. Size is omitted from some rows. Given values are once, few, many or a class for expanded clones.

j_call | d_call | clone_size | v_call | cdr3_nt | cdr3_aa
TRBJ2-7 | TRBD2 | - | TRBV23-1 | TGCGCCAGCGGAACCCCGGGACTAGCATTTTCCTACGAGCAGTACTTC | CASGTPGLAFSYEQYF
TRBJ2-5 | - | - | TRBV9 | TGTGCCAGCAGCGTTCGGGGTTCCGCGGAGACCCAGTACTTC | CASSVRGSAETQYF
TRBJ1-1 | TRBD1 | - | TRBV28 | TGTGCCAGCACCGGAGGAGGGGGCCTCACTGAAGCTTTCTTT | CASTGGGGLTEAFF
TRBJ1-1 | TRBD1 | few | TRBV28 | TGTGCCAGCAGTCCACCGACAGGGGAGAACACTGAAGCTTTCTTT | CASSPPTGENTEAFF
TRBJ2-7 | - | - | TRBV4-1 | TGCGCCAGCAGCCATCCCCTCCTTAGGAGGGCTAACGAGCAGTACTTC | CASSHPLLRRANEQYF
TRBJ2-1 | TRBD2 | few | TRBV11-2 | TGTGCCAGCAGCTTAAGGGAGGGAACGACCTACAATGAGCAGTTCTTC | CASSLREGTTYNEQFF
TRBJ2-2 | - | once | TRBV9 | TGTGCCAGCAGAGCCAATGGAGGCCTCTACGGGGAGCTGTTTTTT | CASRANGGLYGELFF
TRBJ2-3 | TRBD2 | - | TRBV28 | TGTGCCAGCAGTTTAGGCGGGAGCCCAGATACGCAGTATTTT | CASSLGGSPDTQYF
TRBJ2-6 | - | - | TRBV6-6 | TGTGCCAGCAGTTACTCTCGCTTCTCTGGGGCCAACGTCCTGACTTTC | CASSYSRFSGANVLTF
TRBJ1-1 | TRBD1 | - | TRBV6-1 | TGTGCCAGCAGGGATGACAGGGGGGACACTGAAGCTTTCTTT | CASRDDRGDTEAFF
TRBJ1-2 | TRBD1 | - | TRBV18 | TGTGCCAGCTCACCACAGGACAGGGGGGAATCTTCAGGCTACACCTTC | CASSPQDRGESSGYTF
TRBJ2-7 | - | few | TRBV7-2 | TGTGCCAGCAGCTCGGGACTCTCCTACGAGCAGTACTTC | CASSSGLSYEQYF
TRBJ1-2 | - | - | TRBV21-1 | TGTGCCAGCAGCACCCTATGGACAGGGTCTAACTATGGCTACACCTTC | CASSTLWTGSNYGYTF
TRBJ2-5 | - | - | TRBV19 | TGTGCCAGTAGTAAACCTAGCGAGGAGACCCAGTACTTC | CASSKPSEETQYF
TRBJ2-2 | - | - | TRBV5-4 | TGTGCCAGCAGCTTGGCCCGAGGAGGGGTCGGGTACACCGGGGAGCTGTTTTTT | CASSLARGGVGYTGELFF
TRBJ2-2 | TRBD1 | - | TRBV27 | TGTGCCAGCAGTCGGTGGGGACAGGGGAACACCGGGGAGCTGTTTTTT | CASSRWGQGNTGELFF
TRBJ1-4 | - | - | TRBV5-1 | TGCGCCAGCAGCAGGGGGGCAACTAATGAAAAACTGTTTTTT | CASSRGATNEKLFF
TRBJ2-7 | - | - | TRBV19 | TGTGCCAGTACCTCCTCTTTCGGGAGCTTCAAGGACTACGAGCAGTACTTC | CASTSSFGSFKDYEQYF
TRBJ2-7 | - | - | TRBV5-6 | TGTGCCAGCAGTCGGGGACCTCCCTACGAGCAGTACTTC | CASSRGPPYEQYF
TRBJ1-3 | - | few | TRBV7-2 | TGTGCCAGCAGCTTAATGGCGCGTGGGTTAAACACCATATATTTT | CASSLMARGLNTIYF
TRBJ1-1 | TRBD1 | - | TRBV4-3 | TGCGCCAGCAGCCAGGGACAGAGGTTTTTGAACACTGAAGCTTTCTTT | CASSQGQRFLNTEAFF
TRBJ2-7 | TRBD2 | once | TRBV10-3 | TGTGCCATCAGGGGGACTAGCGGGAGAGGGTACGAGCAGTACTTC | CAIRGTSGRGYEQYF
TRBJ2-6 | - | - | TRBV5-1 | TGCGCCAGCAGCCAAAGTTCCGGGGCCAACGTCCTGACTTTC | CASSQSSGANVLTF
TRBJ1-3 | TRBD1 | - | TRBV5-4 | TGTGCCAGCAGCTCCGGAAGGACAGGGGGCGCGGGTGGAAACACCATATATTTT | CASSSGRTGGAGGNTIYF
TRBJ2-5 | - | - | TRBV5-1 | TGCGCCAGCAGCTTATCCGGGACACCTCTTTTGGGAGAGACCCAGTACTTC | CASSLSGTPLLGETQYF
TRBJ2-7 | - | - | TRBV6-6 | TGTGCCAGCAAGGCTGGAGGGAGCGACTACGAGCAGTACTTC | CASKAGGSDYEQYF
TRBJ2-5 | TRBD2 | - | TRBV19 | TGTGCCAGTAGTATCTCTGCGGGAGTTGGTGAGACCCAGTACTTC | CASSISAGVGETQYF
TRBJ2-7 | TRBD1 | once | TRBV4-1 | TGCGCCAGCAGCCGCTTACCGGGACAGGACCTCTACGAGCAGTACTTC | CASSRLPGQDLYEQYF
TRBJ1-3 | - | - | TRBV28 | TGTGCCAGCAGTCTCGGGACGATCCCTGGAAACACCATATATTTT | CASSLGTIPGNTIYF
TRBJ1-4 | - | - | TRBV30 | TGTGCCTGGAGCCGAGATTGGGGAACTAATGAAAAACTGTTTTTT | CAWSRDWGTNEKLFF
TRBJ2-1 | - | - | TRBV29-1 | TGCAGCGTTGATTCCGCTAGGTTTTTCTTAGTCAATGAGCAGTTCTTC | CSVDSARFFLVNEQFF
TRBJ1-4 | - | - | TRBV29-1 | TGCAGCGTTGATACCGACGGTAATGAAAAACTGTTTTTT | CSVDTDGNEKLFF
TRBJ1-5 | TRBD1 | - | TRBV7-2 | TGTGCCAGTTCCGGGCAGGGGGGCAATCAGCCCCAGCATTTT | CASSGQGGNQPQHF
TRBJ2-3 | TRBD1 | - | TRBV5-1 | TGCGCCAGCAGCCTCCGGACAGGGAAAGATACGCAGTATTTT | CASSLRTGKDTQYF
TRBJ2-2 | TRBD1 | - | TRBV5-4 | TGTGCCAGCAGCCGATATGGACAGGGGGCATCCACCGGGGAGCTGTTTTTT | CASSRYGQGASTGELFF
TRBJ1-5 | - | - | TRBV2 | TGTGCCAGCCGGCCTCAGGCCACTCAGCCCCAGCATTTT | CASRPQATQPQHF
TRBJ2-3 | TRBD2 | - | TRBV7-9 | TGTGCCAGCACCTTAGAGATAGCGGGAGGGCCGAGAGATACGCAGTATTTT | CASTLEIAGGPRDTQYF
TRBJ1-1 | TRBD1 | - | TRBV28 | TGTGCCAGCAGTTCCCCGGGACAGGGGAACACTGAAGCTTTCTTT | CASSSPGQGNTEAFF
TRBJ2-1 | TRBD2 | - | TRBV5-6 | TGTGCCAGTTATAGCGGGAGGACCTACAATGAGCAGTTCTTC | CASYSGRTYNEQFF
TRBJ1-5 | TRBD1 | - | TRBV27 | TGTGCCAGCAGTCAAGGGACAGGGGTTCAGCCCCAGCATTTT | CASSQGTGVQPQHF
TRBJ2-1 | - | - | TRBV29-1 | TGCAGCGTTGGGCTCCGGTCCCCCTACAATGAGCAGTTCTTC | CSVGLRSPYNEQFF
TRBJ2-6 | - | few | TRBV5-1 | TGCGCCAGCAGCCCACAGTTGTCTGGGGCCAACGTCCTGACTTTC | CASSPQLSGANVLTF
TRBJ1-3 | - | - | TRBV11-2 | TGTGCCAGCAGCTTAGCCTCTTCGGGAAACACCATATATTTT | CASSLASSGNTIYF
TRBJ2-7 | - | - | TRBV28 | TGTGCCAGCAGTCCCGGTAATTTTGGCGAGCAGTACTTC | CASSPGNFGEQYF
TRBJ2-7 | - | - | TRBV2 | TGTGCCAGCAGTTTTAGGGGGACCCGATACGAGCAGTACTTC | CASSFRGTRYEQYF
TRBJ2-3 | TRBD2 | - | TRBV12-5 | TGTGCTAGTGCACGGGAGGCAGATACGCAGTATTTT | CASAREADTQYF
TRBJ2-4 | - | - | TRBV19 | TGTGCCAGTAGTACGTCGGAGGCATACATTCAGTACTTC | CASSTSEAYIQYF
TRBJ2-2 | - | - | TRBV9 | TGTGCCAGCGGCCGGGAGATGTCCGGGGAGCTGTTTTTT | CASGREMSGELFF
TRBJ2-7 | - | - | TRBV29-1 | TGCAGCGTTGAAGGGGGTACTAGCTCCTACGAGCAGTACTTC | CSVEGGTSSYEQYF
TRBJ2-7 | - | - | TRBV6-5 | TGTGCCAGCAGTTTGGCCCGGGCAACCTACGAGCAGTACTTC | CASSLARATYEQYF
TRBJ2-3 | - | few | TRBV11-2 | TGTGCCAGCAGCCTTGAGGATAACGGGTTCGGCACAGATACGCAGTATTTT | CASSLEDNGFGTDTQYF
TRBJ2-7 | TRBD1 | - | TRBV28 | TGTGCCAGCAGTCAGAGGGGGCGAGGGGCCTACGAGCAGTACTTC | CASSQRGRGAYEQYF
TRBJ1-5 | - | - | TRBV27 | TGTGCCAGCAGTTTGGGTAGCAATCAGCCCCAGCATTTT | CASSLGSNQPQHF
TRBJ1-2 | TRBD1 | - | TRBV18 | TGTGCCAGCTCGAGGACAGGGACTAACTATGGCTACACCTTC | CASSRTGTNYGYTF
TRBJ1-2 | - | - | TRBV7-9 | TGTGCCAGCAGCTCCGCAGACCTGCTTGGCTATGGCTACACCTTC | CASSSADLLGYGYTF
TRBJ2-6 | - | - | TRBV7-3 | TGTGCCAGCAGCCTTACCCGGGACGTAGACTCTGGGGCCAACGTCCTGACTTTC | CASSLTRDVDSGANVLTF
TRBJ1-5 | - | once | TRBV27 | TGTGCCAGCACCATAGGGGGGTATGGTCAGCCCCAGCATTTT | CASTIGGYGQPQHF
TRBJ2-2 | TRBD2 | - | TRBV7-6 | TGTGCCAGCAGGCGGGAGTTGGGAGAGGCATCGAACACCGGGGAGCTGTTTTTT | CASRRELGEASNTGELFF
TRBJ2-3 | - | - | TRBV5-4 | TGTGCCAGCAGCGTTGAAGGCAGGGTGCCAGATACGCAGTATTTT | CASSVEGRVPDTQYF